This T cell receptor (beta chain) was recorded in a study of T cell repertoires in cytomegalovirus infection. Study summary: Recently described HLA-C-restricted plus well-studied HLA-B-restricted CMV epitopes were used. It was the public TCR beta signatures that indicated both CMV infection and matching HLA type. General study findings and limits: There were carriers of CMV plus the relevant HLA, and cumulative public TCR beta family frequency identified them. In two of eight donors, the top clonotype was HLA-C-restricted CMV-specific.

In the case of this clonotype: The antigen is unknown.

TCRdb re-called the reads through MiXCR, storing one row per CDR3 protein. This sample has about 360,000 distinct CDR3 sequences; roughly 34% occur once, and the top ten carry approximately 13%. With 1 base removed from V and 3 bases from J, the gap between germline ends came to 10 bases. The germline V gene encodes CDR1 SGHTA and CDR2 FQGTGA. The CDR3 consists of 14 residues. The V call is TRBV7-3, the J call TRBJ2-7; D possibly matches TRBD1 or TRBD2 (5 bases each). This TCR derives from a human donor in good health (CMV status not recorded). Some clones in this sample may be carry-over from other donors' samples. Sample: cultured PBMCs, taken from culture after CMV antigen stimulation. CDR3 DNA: TGTGCCAGCAGCTTAATGGGGGATTACTACGAGCAGTACTTC. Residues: CASSLMGDYYEQYF.